A single sample is the source of the 31 T cell receptor beta chains below, sequenced in a study of blood T cell repertoires in COVID-19. Repertoires were generated with immunoSEQ multiplex PCR, while TCRdb's copy carries only in-frame clones and drops some. Among just over 300,000 clones listed, around 90% were seen once. The sequencing input was PBMCs or T cells enriched from blood (not recorded which). The receptor source for this set is a woman aged 18-29 years who had recovered from COVID-19.

This clone is a singleton in its sample. The CDR3 protein is CAIGTFQETQYF. The DNA for the CDR3 is TGTGCGATCGGGACATTCCAAGAGACCCAGTACTTC. The chain carries TRBV5-4 and TRBJ2-5; weak D call: TRBD1 (6 bases). Germline CDR1 and CDR2: SGHNT and YYREEE (reference sequence). The CDR3 is 12 residues long. The full variable domain, in which reference TRBV5-4 and TRBJ2-5 provide the parts outside the CDR3, is ETGVTQSPTHLIKTRGQQVTLRCSSQSGHNTVSWYQQALGQGPQFIFQYYREEENGRGNFPPRFSGLQFPNYSSELNVNALELDDSALYLCAIGTFQETQYFGPGTRLLVL.

This chain connects TRBV5-6 to TRBJ2-4; D not certain. The CDR3 contains 15 residues. Germline loops: CDR1 SGHDT, CDR2 YYEEEE. The V gene lost 2 bases and the J gene lost 0 bases, with 9 bases spanning the gap. The DNA of the CDR3 is TGTGCCAGCAGCTTCGCGGCACTAGCCAAAAACATTCAGTACTTC. Translating gives CASSFAALAKNIQYF.

The table lists this clone with a few counts. This sequence joins TRBV18 and TRBJ2-1; TRBD1 matches at 8 bases. Germline V lookup: CDR1 KGHSH, CDR2 LQKENI. The CDR3 has 16 residues. The J segment lost 12 bases and the V segment lost 4 bases, leaving 17 bases of the junction unmatched. In nucleotides, the CDR3 is TGTGCCAGCTCACAATCTTCCGGGACAGGTGGGGCGGTGCAGTTCTTC. It specifies CASSQSSGTGGAVQFF.

The chain has TRBV10-3 and TRBJ1-2, with 10 positions matching TRBD1. J was trimmed by 6 bases and V by 9 bases; bases with no gene match: 7. This CDR3 region has 13 residues. Germline loops: CDR1 ENHRY, CDR2 SYGVKD. The CDR3 reads CAIISGTGDGYTF. The CDR3 DNA reads as TGTGCCATTATCAGCGGGACAGGGGATGGCTACACCTTC.

J is TRBJ1-1 and V is TRBV27; TRBD1 agrees at 7 bases. J gave up 2 bases and V 10 bases, and 10 bases lay outside the gene matches. Germline V gene sequence: CDR1 MNHEY, CDR2 SMNVEV (reference sequence). This CDR3 comprises 14 residues. DNA for the CDR3: TGTGCCAACTCTAACAGGGGAACTAACACTGAAGCTTTCTTT. This encodes CANSNRGTNTEAFF.

The genes are TRBV5-1 and TRBJ2-7, with 9 nucleotides matching TRBD2. The V gene end was trimmed by 7 bases and the J gene end by 5 bases; junction bases not matched to a gene: 10. The CDR3 spans 14 residues. In germline, CDR1 is SGHRS, CDR2 YFSETQ. The CDR3: CASGGGGGAHEQYF. Written as DNA, the CDR3 is TGCGCCAGCGGAGGGGGCGGGGGGGCCCACGAGCAGTACTTC.

This clone was seen only once. V usage is TRBV27 and J usage is TRBJ1-2; TRBD1 might be the D (6 bases). Trimming stripped 0 bases from V and 8 bases from J, with 16 bases between. Germline values: CDR1 MNHEY, CDR2 SMNVEV (reference sequence). This CDR3 region has 15 residues. The CDR3 DNA follows: TGTGCCAGCAGTTTATCCTCGGGGGGCTTGACAGGCTACACCTTC. Encoded protein: CASSLSSGGLTGYTF.

The chain joins TRBV28 to TRBJ2-1; 15 nucleotides align to TRBD2. Germline CDR1 reads MDHEN; CDR2 reads SYDVKM. This CDR3 has 20 amino acids. Trimming at V came to 4 bases and at J to 3 bases, leaving 13 bases not matched to a gene. The CDR3 nucleotides are TGTGCCAGCAGTTCCCACCGAACGGGACTAGCGGGAGGTCTCTACAATGAGCAGTTCTTC. Protein: CASSSHRTGLAGGLYNEQFF.

This chain links TRBV18 with TRBJ2-1; TRBD2 matches at 8 bases. Germline V lookup: CDR1 KGHSH, CDR2 LQKENI. With 3 bases clipped from V and 3 bases from J, the junction kept 10 bases outside the gene matches. The CDR3 totals 17 residues. The CDR3 loop is CASSPSSGGRHYNEQFF. CDR3 nucleotides: TGTGCCAGCTCACCCTCCTCTGGCGGGAGGCACTACAATGAGCAGTTCTTC.

The chain recombines TRBV2 with TRBJ2-2, with 14 nucleotides matching TRBD2. There are 15 residues in the CDR3. J lost 7 bases, V lost 6 bases, and 4 bases had no gene match. CDR1 and CDR2 from the germline V gene are SNHLY and FYNNEI. CDR3 coding DNA: TGTGCCAGCAGCGGACTAGCGGGAGGTATCGGGGAGCTGTTTTTT. This gives the protein CASSGLAGGIGELFF.

The chain employs TRBV28 and TRBJ1-6; weak D call: TRBD1 (6 bases). V lost 1 base and J 0 bases, leaving 10 bases between the germline ends. Germline V CDR1 and CDR2: MDHEN, SYDVKM. This CDR3 spans 17 amino acids. The CDR3 nucleotides read TGTGCCAGCAGTTTATTGGACAGTTCCTCCTATAATTCACCCCTCCACTTT. Translated: CASSLLDSSSYNSPLHF.

The chain links TRBV24-1 to TRBJ2-5; weak D call: TRBD2 (5 bases). V dropped 3 bases and J dropped 5 bases, with 18 bases sitting between them. Germline V gives CDR1 KGHDR, CDR2 SFDVKD. CDR3 length: 16 amino acids. The chain's CDR3 is CATSDGRWAGRETQYF. CDR3 DNA: TGTGCCACCAGTGATGGTCGATGGGCGGGTCGCGAGACCCAGTACTTC.

The V and J genes are TRBV7-2 and TRBJ1-1; maybe TRBD1 (5 bases). V gave up 5 bases and J gave up 6 bases, with 16 bases separating them. The CDR3 extends over 14 amino acids. Germline values: CDR1 SGHTA, CDR2 FQGNSA. Here the CDR3 DNA reads TGTGCCAGCAGCCTTAGACAGACCGTTTCTGAAGCTTTCTTT. Its translation: CASSLRQTVSEAFF.

The J gene is TRBJ2-7, the V gene TRBV3-1 (or the pseudogene TRBV3-2), with 7 bases lining up with TRBD1. This CDR3 is built from 15 residues. The V segment lost 0 bases and the J segment 0 bases; nucleotides outside the gene matches: 2. Germline V gene lookup returns CDR1 LGHDT and CDR2 YNNKEL (reference sequence). The CDR3, as DNA: TGTGCCAGCAGCCAAGAAGGACAGGTCTCCTACGAGCAGTACTTC. This encodes CASSQEGQVSYEQYF.

V is TRBV2 and J is TRBJ2-7; TRBD1 matches at 8 bases. The CDR3 sequence is 13 residues long. The ends lost 8 bases at V and 6 bases at J; junction bases unmatched: 9. The germline gives CDR1 SNHLY, CDR2 FYNNEI. CDR3 amino acids: CASGEDRGFEQYF. The CDR3 coding sequence is TGTGCCAGCGGGGAAGACAGGGGTTTCGAGCAGTACTTC.

This clone has only one observation. V usage is TRBV24-1 and J usage is TRBJ2-7; a possible D gene is TRBD2 (7 bases). This CDR3 is 14 amino acids long. Between the trimmed V and J ends, which lost 4 bases and 5 bases, there was a span of 14 bases. Looked up from germline, CDR1 is KGHDR and CDR2 is SFDVKD. This CDR3 reads CATSDPRGANEQYF. The CDR3 DNA follows: TGTGCCACCAGTGACCCCCGGGGGGCTAACGAGCAGTACTTC.

The chain combines TRBV27 with TRBJ2-7; tentative D call: TRBD2 (5 bases). Trimming shortened V by 2 bases and J by 4 bases, and 12 bases separated the two germline ends. This CDR3 is built from 14 residues. Germline lookup yields CDR1 MNHEY and CDR2 SMNVEV (reference sequence). As DNA, the CDR3 is TGTGCCAGCAGTTTAGGACTGGAAGGGTACGAGCAGTACTTC. Translated, it gives CASSLGLEGYEQYF.

J is TRBJ1-2 and V is TRBV28; the match to TRBD1 covers 10 bases. Germline loops: CDR1 MDHEN, CDR2 SYDVKM. The CDR3 loop spans 13 amino acids. With 5 bases clipped from V and 7 bases from J, the junction kept 4 bases outside the gene matches. CDR3 nucleotides: TGTGCCAGCAGTGAGACAGGGGGCATTGGCTACACCTTC. It specifies CASSETGGIGYTF.

This chain links TRBV7-9 with TRBJ1-2; TRBD1 agrees at 10 bases. The germline V gene encodes CDR1 SEHNR and CDR2 FQNEAQ (reference sequence). CDR3 length: 14 residues. Losses at the gene ends were 5 bases for V and 4 bases for J; bases not matched to a gene: 4. CDR3: CASSPRTGGYGYTF. Here the CDR3 DNA reads TGTGCCAGCAGCCCAAGGACAGGGGGCTATGGCTACACCTTC. Based on the CDR3 plus reference TRBV7-9 and TRBJ1-2, the full variable domain is DTGVSQNPRHKITKRGQNVTFRCDPISEHNRLYWYRQTLGQGPEFLTYFQNEAQLEKSRLLSDRFSAERPKGSFSTLEIQRTEQGDSAMYLCASSPRTGGYGYTFGSGTRLTVV.

This clone has just one count. This chain uses TRBV7-2 with TRBJ1-5; unclear D gene. There are 15 residues in the CDR3. From germline, CDR1 is SGHTA and CDR2 FQGNSA. Between the trimmed V and J ends, which lost 0 bases and 0 bases, there was a span of 6 bases. In nucleotides, the CDR3 is TGTGCCAGCAGCTTAGCGGCAGTTAGCAATCAGCCCCAGCATTTT. Protein sequence: CASSLAAVSNQPQHF.

As regards this clone: The same CDR3 is also encoded by other DNA sequences in this sample. V and J are TRBV19 and TRBJ2-5; 8 nucleotides agree with TRBD2. The CDR3 contains 15 residues. Looked up from germline, CDR1 is LNHDA and CDR2 is SQIVND (reference sequence). The V and J ends lost 2 bases and 1 base, in that order; junction bases with no gene match: 3. The chain's CDR3 is CASSILAGSQETQYF. The CDR3 coding sequence is TGTGCCAGTAGTATATTAGCGGGGAGCCAAGAGACCCAGTACTTC.

The chain uses TRBV7-3 and TRBJ1-1, with a possible D match to TRBD1 (5 bases). This CDR3 is 13 amino acids long. The germline V gene has CDR1 SGHTA and CDR2 FQGTGA. V lost 5 bases and J lost 8, with 15 bases in between. In DNA form, the CDR3 reads TGTGCCAGCAGCGTAGGCGGGACCCTAGAAGCTTTCTTT. Translation: CASSVGGTLEAFF. Looking up the rest from reference TRBV7-3 and TRBJ1-1 gives the full variable domain: GAGVSQTPSNKVTEKGKYVELRCDPISGHTALYWYRQSLGQGPEFLIYFQGTGAADDSGLPNDRFFAVRPEGSVSTLKIQRTERGDSAVYLCASSVGGTLEAFFGQGTRLTVV.

The chain has TRBV6-1 and TRBJ1-5; TRBD1 agrees at 8 bases. CDR1 and CDR2 (germline): MNHNS, SASEGT. This CDR3 spans 18 amino acids. Trimming at V came to 4 bases and at J to 5 bases, leaving 16 bases not matched to a gene. CDR3 region: CASSGGATGEGLYQPQHF. The DNA for the CDR3 is TGTGCCAGCAGTGGGGGCGCGACAGGGGAAGGGTTGTATCAGCCCCAGCATTTT.

V usage is TRBV11-2 and J usage is TRBJ2-2; D possibly corresponds to TRBD1 (5 bases). Looked up from germline, CDR1 is SGHAT and CDR2 is FQNNGV. The CDR3 contains 14 residues. The V and J ends lost 3 bases and 5 bases respectively, with 10 bases between them. CDR3 DNA: TGTGCCAGCAGCTTTAGGGGCCTGACCGGGGAGCTGTTTTTT. Translating it yields CASSFRGLTGELFF.

The chain is built from TRBV15 and TRBJ2-7; TRBD2 aligns across 12 bases. The germline CDR1 and CDR2 sequences are LNHNV and YYDKDF (reference sequence). The V and J ends lost 1 base and 9 bases, in that order; junction bases with no gene match: 7. The CDR3 length is 15 residues. The CDR3 here is CATSRGLAGARVQYF. In DNA, the CDR3 is TGTGCCACCAGCAGAGGACTAGCGGGGGCCAGGGTGCAGTACTTC. Drawing the rest from reference TRBV15 and TRBJ2-7, the complete variable domain is DAMVIQNPRYQVTQFGKPVTLSCSQTLNHNVMYWYQQKSSQAPKLLFHYYDKDFNNEADTPDNFQSRRPNTSFCFLDIRSPGLGDTAMYLCATSRGLAGARVQYFGPGTRLTVT.

The chain uses TRBV19 and TRBJ1-1; possibly TRBD1 for D (6 bases). Per the germline V gene, CDR1 is LNHDA and CDR2 is SQIVND (reference sequence). V was pared by 7 bases and J by 2 bases, with 17 bases between. The CDR3 contains 15 residues. CDR3 DNA: TGTGCCAGTATTTTCCCTACAGGGTTTAACACTGAAGCTTTCTTT. It encodes CASIFPTGFNTEAFF.

The chain links TRBV7-8 to TRBJ1-1; the match to TRBD1 covers 10 bases. CDR1 and CDR2 from the germline V gene are SGHVS and FQNEAQ. Trimming cost V 5 bases and J 4 bases; bases outside gene matches: 19. This CDR3 has 19 amino acids. The CDR3 nucleotides are TGTGCCAGCAGCCACCCCAGGTCCCGACAGGGGGCAACGAGCACTGAAGCTTTCTTT. Its translation: CASSHPRSRQGATSTEAFF.

This clone was counted a single time. J is TRBJ1-6 and V is TRBV28, with a weak D call TRBD1 (5 bases). V was trimmed by 10 bases and J by 10 bases, leaving 23 bases between them. Germline CDR1 MDHEN, CDR2 SYDVKM. This CDR3 spans 15 amino acids. The CDR3 loop is CATKEGGVGSSPLHF. CDR3 nucleotide sequence: TGTGCCACCAAGGAGGGAGGGGTGGGTAGCTCACCCCTCCACTTT.

In its sample, this clone was seen once. The chain uses TRBV5-1 and TRBJ2-7; 10 bases align to TRBD1. This CDR3 is built from 15 residues. V dropped 3 bases and J dropped 6; count of bases not matched to a gene: 9. The germline gives CDR1 SGHRS, CDR2 YFSETQ. The CDR3 DNA reads as TGCGCCAGCAGCTCCTGGACAGGGGGAAAAGTCGAGCAGTACTTC. It codes for CASSSWTGGKVEQYF.

J is TRBJ2-7 and V is TRBV7-2; 8 bases align to TRBD2. V dropped 4 bases and J dropped 7; count of bases not matched to a gene: 12. The germline V gene encodes CDR1 SGHTA and CDR2 FQGNSA. The CDR3 has 15 residues. In nucleotides, the CDR3 is TGTGCCAGCAGCTCCAACCCGGGAGGGCAATTAGAGCAGTACTTC. It translates to CASSSNPGGQLEQYF.

This clone appeared once. The V call is TRBV14, the J call TRBJ2-7; 13 bases are a match to TRBD2. V gave up 0 bases and J gave up 12 bases; unmatched junction bases: 8. This CDR3 has 15 residues. Germline V gives CDR1 SGHDN, CDR2 FVKESK. CDR3 region: CASSQDGLAGDPGYF. The CDR3 DNA follows: TGTGCCAGCAGCCAAGACGGACTAGCGGGAGATCCGGGGTACTTC. Full variable domain (missing parts from reference TRBV14 and TRBJ2-7): EAGVTQFPSHSVIEKGQTVTLRCDPISGHDNLYWYRRVMGKEIKFLLHFVKESKQDESGMPNNRFLAERTGGTYSTLKVQPAELEDSGVYFCASSQDGLAGDPGYFGPGTRLTVT.